This TCR beta chain was recovered during a study of CD8 T cells in Susac syndrome. Background on the study: Patients with Susac syndrome were therapy-naive, treated with corticosteroids, or treated with intravenous immunoglobulin alone when blood was collected.

Peripheral blood CD8+ and CD4+ T cells were profiled by TCR beta sequencing. Random hexamers were used to reverse transcribe an amount of roughly 0.5 to 1 ug RNA. Across 54 Vbeta and 13 Jbeta, TCR beta CDR3 was amplified with immunoSEQ multiplex PCR. Each CDR3 protein is one row after TCRdb ran MiXCR on the immunoSEQ multiplex PCR reads. The table lists under 300,000 distinct CDR3 sequences, around 96% of them singletons, with around 0.1% in the top ten. Points from the study as a whole: The CD4+ T cell repertoire of patients with Susac syndrome showed no detectable clonal expansion.

Notes on this clonotype: The antigen is not known.

This clonotype originated in a human donor with Susac syndrome. Sequencing was carried out using CD4+ T cells from PBMCs.

CDR3 nucleotide sequence: TGCAGTGCTAGGCAACCCCAAGAGACCCAGTACTTC. It is translated as CSARQPQETQYF. V and J are TRBV20-1 and TRBJ2-5; D not resolved. The CDR3 totals 12 residues. Germline V gene data show CDR1 as DFQATT and CDR2 as SNEGSKA (reference sequence). Trimming took 3 bases from V and 1 from J, leaving 6 bases between them.